This TCR beta chain came from a study of T cells expressing NK-cell markers. General study results and limits: In a group of 5 or 6 donors, dominant NKG2C+ clonotypes represented roughly 1.0-7.0% of CD8+ T cells.

A remark on this clonotype: Antigen unknown.

With the 5' RACE reads reprocessed, TCRdb shows one record per CDR3 protein and no DNA. The table for this sample gives about 380,000 distinct CDR3 sequences. CDR1 is SGHDN and CDR2 is FVKESK in the germline V gene. This CDR3 region has 20 residues. The TCR comes from a man aged 18-70 years in good health. What was sequenced was blood T cells: a sorted CD56 or NKG2C T cell subset, CD4+ or CD8+ T cells, or bulk PBMC T cells (not recorded which). The rearrangement joins TRBV14 to TRBJ2-2. The CDR3 reads CASSQVVSATRRENTGELFF.